These 20 T cell receptor delta chains were all obtained from the same sample, sequenced in a study of gamma-delta T cells after stem cell transplantation (TCRdb year 2016). Library method: RT-PCR. The sequencer listed for this sample is Illumina MiSeq. TCRdb called clones anew from the public reads via CATT; matching DNA rows were later pooled. Here the sample has about 7,800 delta-chain clones; 13% to 15% occur a single time. The ten largest clones capture approximately 5.4% of the sample. The specimen was gamma-delta T cells. These receptors were collected from a human donor. It is not recorded whose cells these are; they may come from a transplant donor.

This clone is labeled medium-sized. The chain combines TRDV2 with TRDJ1; TRDD3 aligns across 13 bases. The V gene end was trimmed by 2 bases and the J gene end by 0 bases; junction bases not matched to a gene: 35. This CDR3 spans 27 amino acids. The germline V gene encodes CDR1 GEAIGNYY and CDR2 EKD. CDR3 protein: CACDIPPLRSHTGGYAPPKKYTDKLIF. In nucleotides, the CDR3 is TGTGCCTGTGACATCCCGCCCCTCCGTTCCCATACTGGGGGATACGCTCCACCGAAAAAGTACACCGATAAACTCATCTTT.

A remark on this clone: A much larger clone is a single base away; this may be a read error. Other DNA sequences in this sample translate to the same CDR3. The chain carries TRDV2 and TRDJ2, with 9 bases identical to TRDD3. The V gene's germline CDR1 is GEAIGNYY and CDR2 EKD. V lost 7 bases and J lost 1; bases outside the gene matches: 6. The CDR3 is 15 residues long. The CDR3 DNA reads TGTGCCTGCGAGCTACTGGGGGATTTGACAGCACAACTCTTCTTT. Amino acid sequence: CACELLGDLTAQLFF.

This clone qualifies as medium-sized. This rearrangement joins TRDV1 to TRDJ1, with unresolved D. CDR3 length: 15 residues. Germline CDR1 TSWWSYY, CDR2 QGS. V lost 2 bases and J 7 bases, leaving 17 bases between the germline ends. CDR3 loop: CALGEFLRHRGKLIF. The CDR3 nucleotides are TGTGCTCTTGGGGAATTTCTACGGCACCGGGGTAAACTCATCTTT.

This clone was seen more than once but under ten times. A far larger clone is a single base away, which makes a read error likely. The chain combines TRDV2 with TRDJ1, with TRDD3 matching 8 bases. The CDR3 totals 14 residues. Germline lookup yields CDR1 GEAIGNYY and CDR2 EKD. The CDR3: CARDILGDTDKLIF. In nucleotides, the CDR3 is TGTGCCCGTGACATACTGGGGGACACCGATAAACTCATCTTT.

About this clone itself: Other DNA sequences of this sample code for an identical CDR3. CDR3 region: CALGEPPVLGVKNTDKLIF. For the CDR3, the DNA is TGTGCTCTTGGGGAACCCCCCGTGCTGGGGGTCAAGAACACCGATAAACTCATCTTT. The genes are TRDV1 and TRDJ1; 7 positions match TRDD3. V was clipped by 1 base and J by 0 bases; unmatched bases: 14. Germline V gives CDR1 TSWWSYY, CDR2 QGS. The CDR3 runs 19 residues.

A remark on this clone: This may be a read error: a much more frequent sequence differs by one nucleotide. The V call is TRDV2, the J call TRDJ1, with 8 bases matching TRDD3. V gave up 9 bases and J gave up 0 bases; unmatched junction bases: 29. The CDR3 contains 21 residues. CDR1 is GEAIGNYY and CDR2 is EKD in the germline V gene. DNA of the CDR3: TGTGCCCGTGCCTCCAAAAGTCCCTTTACTTTGCTGGGGGACCACACCGATAAACTCATCTTT. It yields the protein CARASKSPFTLLGDHTDKLIF.

Comments on this clone: The sample contains more than one DNA sequence encoding this CDR3. V gene TRDV1 combines with J gene TRDJ1; D may be TRDD3 (5 bases). Germline CDR1 TSWWSYY, CDR2 QGS. CDR3 length equals 21 residues. The V end lost 2 bases, the J end lost 0 bases, and 28 bases lay between the germline ends. The CDR3 loop is CALGEASLSGWAPAYTDKLIF. The CDR3 nucleotides read TGTGCTCTTGGGGAAGCCAGCCTTAGCGGCTGGGCCCCGGCGTACACCGATAAACTCATCTTT.

In this sample, this clone is medium-sized. J is TRDJ1 and V is TRDV2, with 7 bases fitting TRDD3. In germline, CDR1 is GEAIGNYY, CDR2 EKD. The V segment lost 0 bases and the J segment 4 bases; nucleotides outside the gene matches: 4. The CDR3 length is 14 residues. CDR3 sequence reads: CACDTGGSSDKLIF. DNA for the CDR3: TGTGCCTGTGACACCGGGGGATCCAGCGATAAACTCATCTTT.

To note about this clone: A read error may explain this, as a much larger clone is one base away. The CDR3 loop is CACVTGLWGKLIF. CDR3 bases: TGTGCCTGTGTCACCGGTCTCTGGGGTAAACTCATCTTT. J is TRDJ1 and V is TRDV2, with D tentatively TRDD3 (6 bases). This CDR3 spans 13 amino acids. Germline V gene lookup returns CDR1 GEAIGNYY and CDR2 EKD.

As regards this clone: With a much larger clone just one base away, this may be a read error. The chain combines TRDV2 with TRDJ3; 8 bases are a match to TRDD3. CDR1 is GEAIGNYY, CDR2 EKD, per germline. There are 22 residues in the CDR3. The CDR3: CARDKLPVLGVASSWDTRQMFF. Written as DNA, the CDR3 is TGTGCCCGTGACAAGTTGCCCGTACTGGGGGTTGCAAGCTCCTGGGACACCCGACAGATGTTTTTC.

Sample share makes this clone medium-sized. At one of its ends the junction is not consistent with the germline gene, which may arise from a read error. The chain employs TRDV2 and TRDJ1; 10 nucleotides align to TRDD3. The CDR3 consists of 15 residues. The germline V gene has CDR1 GEAIGNYY and CDR2 EKD. The CDR3 sequence is CARDTGGYGADKLIF. The CDR3 region has the DNA TGTGCCCGTGACACCGGGGGATACGGGGCCGATAAACTCATCTTT.

This clone was detected a few times. This could be a read error, since a much larger clone is one nucleotide away. The genes are TRDV2 and TRDJ3; TRDD3 agrees at 7 bases. Germline V gene sequence: CDR1 GEAIGNYY, CDR2 EKD. Trimming cost V 0 bases and J 0 bases; bases outside gene matches: 4. This CDR3 comprises 18 residues. The CDR3 reads CACDTGGSSSWDTRQMFF. The CDR3 DNA sequence: TGTGCCTGTGACACCGGGGGATCGAGCTCCTGGGACACCCGACAGATGTTTTTC.

This clone was picked up a small number of times. The chain has TRDV3 and TRDJ1; no clear D gene. V lost 2 bases and J lost 0, with 4 bases in between. CDR1 is TVYSNPD and CDR2 is GDNSRS in the germline V gene (reference sequence). This CDR3 is 11 amino acids long. Here the CDR3 reads CAFGYTDKLIF. CDR3 nucleotide sequence: TGTGCCTTTGGTTACACCGATAAACTCATCTTT.

This clone is medium-sized within its sample. This CDR3 is CALGELSGYAGDKLIF. DNA for the CDR3: TGTGCTCTTGGGGAACTCAGTGGATACGCAGGCGATAAACTCATCTTT. The chain employs TRDV1 and TRDJ1; 7 bases agree with TRDD3. Unmatched junction bases numbered 8, after V lost 0 bases and J lost 4 bases. The CDR3 runs to 16 residues. Germline CDR1 TSWWSYY, CDR2 QGS.

By share, this clone ranks as medium-sized. Within the sample, other DNA sequences also encode this same CDR3. The J gene is TRDJ1, the V gene TRDV1; 12 nucleotides line up with TRDD3. Germline CDR1 and CDR2: TSWWSYY and QGS. V dropped 0 bases and J dropped 2; count of bases not matched to a gene: 10. The CDR3 runs 19 residues. This CDR3 reads CALGELELGDTRFTDKLIF. The CDR3, as DNA: TGTGCTCTTGGGGAACTAGAGCTGGGGGATACGAGGTTTACCGATAAACTCATCTTT.

As for this clone: A far larger clone lies a single base away; this is likely a read error. This chain connects TRDV2 to TRDJ2; tentatively, D is TRDD3 (6 bases). Trimming removed 3 bases at V and 4 bases at J, with 14 bases between. The germline CDR1 and CDR2 sequences are GEAIGNYY and EKD. This CDR3 is built from 15 residues. The CDR3 reads CACDVLEDTTAQLFF. The CDR3 region has the DNA TGTGCCTGTGACGTACTGGAGGATACGACAGCACAACTCTTCTTT.

This clone showed up just a few times. This sequence may be a read error, since a much larger clone differs from it by one base. J is TRDJ3 and V is TRDV2; D may be TRDD3 (6 bases). Germline V CDR1 and CDR2: GEAIGNYY, EKD. The CDR3 is 18 residues long. CDR3 sequence reads: CACDWGPLSSWGTRQMFF. CDR3 DNA sequence: TGTGCCTGTGACTGGGGGCCCCTGAGCTCCTGGGGCACCCGACAGATGTTTTTC.

In this sample, this clone turned up once. A much larger clone is a single base away; this may be a read error. The V and J genes are TRDV2 and TRDJ1; 11 nucleotides align to TRDD3. CDR3 size: 18 residues. Trimming at V came to 3 bases and at J to 0 bases, leaving 11 bases not matched to a gene. Germline CDR1 and CDR2: GEAIGNYY and EKD. The CDR3 loop reads CACDPFAVGDTYTDKLIF. CDR3 DNA: TGTGCCTGTGACCCCTTTGCGGTGGGGGATACGTACACCGATAAACTCATCTTT.

This clone was found a few times. This chain connects TRDV1 to TRDJ1; 10 bases agree with TRDD3. The V and J ends lost 4 bases and 4 bases, in that order; junction bases with no gene match: 24. CDR3 length equals 21 residues. Germline V lookup: CDR1 TSWWSYY, CDR2 QGS. The CDR3 DNA sequence: TGTGCTCTTGGGGGCCTTCCTAGGGGGGATACGCCCAGCAGGTTGGTCGATAAACTCATCTTT. Translated, it gives CALGGLPRGDTPSRLVDKLIF.

The table lists this clone with a count of one. A read error likely explains this, since a far larger clone differs by one base. V and J are TRDV2 and TRDJ3; D is ambiguous. Trimming pared 5 bases from V and 0 bases from J, leaving 19 bases between. The CDR3 covers 19 residues. Germline CDR1 GEAIGNYY, CDR2 EKD. Here the CDR3 DNA reads TGTGCCTGTGGCTCGGTAATACCCACGAGCTCCTGGGACACCCGACAGATGTTTTTC. Translated: CACGSVIPTSSWDTRQMFF.